Each of the 20 T cell receptor beta chains below was sequenced from the same sample in a study of blood T cell repertoires in COVID-19. Clones were sequenced by immunoSEQ multiplex PCR, and TCRdb holds only the in-frame ones, with some missing. The sample includes about 150,000 clones, around 83% of them seen just once. The material sequenced was peripheral blood. These TCRs come from a man aged 50 to 60 with active or convalescent COVID-19.

The chain carries TRBV27 and TRBJ1-1; unclear D gene. The V and J ends lost 6 bases and 9 bases respectively, with 11 bases between them. CDR3 length: 11 amino acids. The germline V gene has CDR1 MNHEY and CDR2 SMNVEV (reference sequence). CDR3: CASRTGGKAFF. The CDR3 DNA reads TGTGCCAGCAGGACCGGCGGGAAAGCTTTCTTT.

CDR3 amino acids: CASSYSLIQYF. As DNA, the CDR3 is TGTGCCAGCAGTTACTCGTTAATTCAGTACTTC. The J gene is TRBJ2-4, the V gene TRBV6-2 or TRBV6-3, with unresolved D. Trimming left V 0 bases short and J 10 bases short, with 4 bases between. This CDR3 has 11 amino acids. Germline V gene sequence: CDR1 MNHEY, CDR2 SVGEGT.

V and J are TRBV9 and TRBJ2-1, with 13 bases lining up with TRBD2. The V segment lost 2 bases and the J segment 9 bases; nucleotides outside the gene matches: 2. CDR1 SGDLS and CDR2 YYNGEE come from the germline V gene. This CDR3 comprises 14 residues. CDR3 sequence (DNA): TGTGCCAGCAGCGTCGGGACTAGCGGGGTTGAGCAGTTCTTC. Its protein is CASSVGTSGVEQFF.

Only a few counts were recorded for this clone. The rearrangement links TRBV4-3 to TRBJ2-1; 7 nucleotides agree with TRBD2. CDR1 and CDR2 from the germline V gene are LGHNA and YSLEER. The CDR3 is made up of 15 amino acids. Trimming at V came to 6 bases and at J to 10 bases, leaving 15 bases not matched to a gene. CDR3 nucleotides: TGCGCCAGCAGAGAATCTCCGGGGGGATTAGGCGAGCAGTTCTTC. Translating gives CASRESPGGLGEQFF.

The gene calls are TRBV7-3 and TRBJ1-1; 8 bases agree with TRBD1. V dropped 0 bases and J dropped 8; count of bases not matched to a gene: 2. Looked up from germline, CDR1 is SGHTA and CDR2 is FQGTGA. This CDR3 spans 13 amino acids. The CDR3 spells CASSLTSGGEAFF. The CDR3 region has the DNA TGTGCCAGCAGCTTAACGTCAGGGGGCGAAGCTTTCTTT.

The chain couples TRBV4-1 to TRBJ2-3; the match to TRBD2 covers 7 bases. There are 16 residues in the CDR3. Unmatched junction bases numbered 8, after V lost 1 base and J lost 4 bases. Per germline, CDR1 MGHRA and CDR2 YSYEKL. The CDR3 sequence: CASSQGSGGMADTQYF. Here the CDR3 DNA reads TGCGCCAGCAGCCAAGGGTCGGGGGGAATGGCAGATACGCAGTATTTT.

The rearrangement uses TRBV11-3 and TRBJ1-3; D unresolved. The CDR3 loop spans 15 amino acids. The germline CDR1 and CDR2 sequences are SGHNT and YENEEA. V lost 1 base and J 0 bases, leaving 7 bases between the germline ends. This CDR3 reads CASSLAAYSGNTIYF. In DNA form, the CDR3 reads TGTGCCAGCAGCTTAGCAGCGTACTCTGGAAACACCATATATTTT. Full variable domain (outside the CDR3, taken from reference TRBV11-3 and TRBJ1-3): EAGVVQSPRYKIIEKKQPVAFWCNPISGHNTLYWYLQNLGQGPELLIRYENEEAVDDSQLPKDRFSAERLKGVDSTLKIQPAELGDSAVYLCASSLAAYSGNTIYFGEGSWLTVV.

This chain links TRBV19 with TRBJ2-7; a possible D gene is TRBD1 (6 bases). Trimming stripped 3 bases from V and 1 base from J, with 7 bases between. The germline V gene encodes CDR1 LNHDA and CDR2 SQIVND (reference sequence). The CDR3 loop spans 13 amino acids. The CDR3 region is CASSMGASYEQYF. CDR3 DNA sequence: TGTGCCAGTAGTATGGGGGCATCCTACGAGCAGTACTTC. Full variable domain (remainder filled in from reference TRBV19 and TRBJ2-7): DGGITQSPKYLFRKEGQNVTLSCEQNLNHDAMYWYRQDPGQGLRLIYYSQIVNDFQKGDIAEGYSVSREKKESFPLTVTSAQKNPTAFYLCASSMGASYEQYFGPGTRLTVT.

This clone appeared a single time. This chain connects TRBV10-3 to TRBJ1-6; 8 nucleotides line up with TRBD1. Per the germline V gene, CDR1 is ENHRY and CDR2 is SYGVKD. CDR3 length equals 17 residues. V was clipped by 3 bases and J by 7 bases; unmatched bases: 11. The CDR3 loop is CAISELHPGTGNSPLHF. The CDR3 bases are TGTGCCATCAGTGAATTACACCCAGGGACAGGAAATTCACCCCTCCACTTT.

The chain combines TRBV6-5 with TRBJ1-5; D unclear. Germline loops: CDR1 MNHEY, CDR2 SVGAGI. The CDR3 has 13 amino acids. Between the trimmed V and J ends, which lost 8 bases and 3 bases, there was a span of 11 bases. Here the CDR3 DNA reads TGTGCCAGCCTCCAGGATCTCAATCAGCCCCAGCATTTT. Its translation: CASLQDLNQPQHF.

The chain recombines TRBV5-6 with TRBJ1-2; no definite D call. The CDR3 covers 16 residues. V lost 0 bases and J lost 4, with 16 bases in between. Germline V gene sequence: CDR1 SGHDT, CDR2 YYEEEE. The CDR3 here is CASSLVQATVAYGYTF. The CDR3 DNA reads as TGTGCCAGCAGCTTGGTTCAGGCGACGGTGGCCTATGGCTACACCTTC.

CDR3 coding DNA: TGTGCCAGCAGCCAAGAGACTTACACCTTC. It is translated as CASSQETYTF. V usage is TRBV3-1 (or the pseudogene TRBV3-2) and J usage is TRBJ1-2; the D is unclear. The germline CDR1 and CDR2 sequences are LGHDT and YNNKEL (reference sequence). This CDR3 has 10 residues. Trimming left V 0 bases short and J 11 bases short, with 4 bases between.

Points on this clone: At the DNA level, this CDR3 is encoded by other sequences in the same sample as well. This sequence joins TRBV7-9 and TRBJ1-2, with D possibly matching TRBD1 (6 bases). Trimming cost V 5 bases and J 4 bases, with 8 bases left between them. Germline CDR1 and CDR2: SEHNR and FQNEAQ (reference sequence). The CDR3 consists of 12 residues. CDR3 amino acids: CASSPDSYGYTF. The CDR3 region has the DNA TGTGCCAGCAGCCCGGACAGCTATGGCTACACCTTC.

J is TRBJ1-2 and V is TRBV5-1; 7 nucleotides align to TRBD1. V lost 2 bases to trimming and J lost 5 bases; unmatched junction nucleotides: 12. This CDR3 is 16 amino acids long. The V gene's germline CDR1 is SGHRS and CDR2 YFSETQ. CDR3 DNA: TGCGCCAGCAGCTTCGGGACAGAAAACCCTCTTTATGGCTACACCTTC. It translates to CASSFGTENPLYGYTF.

The chain employs TRBV6-5 and TRBJ2-3; perhaps TRBD1 as D (6 bases). The CDR3 has 15 residues. V was trimmed by 6 bases and J by 2 bases, leaving 15 bases between them. Germline-derived CDR1 and CDR2 are MNHEY and SVGAGI. This CDR3 reads CASRLMGASTDTQYF. Here the CDR3 DNA reads TGTGCCAGCAGGTTGATGGGGGCATCCACAGATACGCAGTATTTT.

V and J are TRBV6-2 or TRBV6-3 and TRBJ2-1; D is possibly TRBD2 (5 bases). There are 14 residues in the CDR3. Trimming removed 0 bases from V and 8 bases from J, with 11 bases in between. The germline CDR1 and CDR2 sequences are MNHEY and SVGEGT. In DNA form, the CDR3 reads TGTGCCAGCAGTTACTCTGAGGGTGCCCATGAGCAGTTCTTC. It is translated as CASSYSEGAHEQFF.

The chain links TRBV28 to TRBJ2-7, with D possibly TRBD2 on 5 matching bases. The CDR3 contains 14 residues. Germline loops: CDR1 MDHEN, CDR2 SYDVKM. Trimming cost V 6 bases and J 4 bases, with 16 bases left between them. The CDR3 DNA reads TGTGCCAGCAGCCCCCATGGGGAGCAATACGAGCAGTACTTC. Translated, it gives CASSPHGEQYEQYF.

The chain carries TRBV4-3 and TRBJ1-3, with D unresolved. The CDR3 has 16 amino acids. Per the germline V gene, CDR1 is LGHNA and CDR2 is YSLEER. V was pared by 0 bases and J by 2 bases, with 11 bases between. This CDR3 is CASSQDFGSPGNTIYF. The CDR3 nucleotides are TGCGCCAGCAGCCAAGATTTTGGGAGCCCTGGAAACACCATATATTTT.

This clone was detected only once. The genes are TRBV11-3 and TRBJ1-1; D not resolved. V was cut by 5 bases and J by 8 bases, with 12 bases left in between. The germline V gene encodes CDR1 SGHNT and CDR2 YENEEA. The CDR3 covers 12 residues. Written as DNA, the CDR3 is TGTGCCAGCAGCCTTAAAGGGAGGGAAGCTTTCTTT. This gives the protein CASSLKGREAFF.

The rearrangement uses TRBV5-1 and TRBJ2-5; TRBD1 aligns across 9 bases. The CDR3 runs to 16 residues. V lost 3 bases to trimming and J lost 2 bases; unmatched junction nucleotides: 8. CDR1 and CDR2 (germline): SGHRS, YFSETQ. The CDR3 protein is CASSWGQGGAQETQYF. The CDR3 region has the DNA TGCGCCAGCAGCTGGGGACAGGGCGGGGCACAAGAGACCCAGTACTTC.